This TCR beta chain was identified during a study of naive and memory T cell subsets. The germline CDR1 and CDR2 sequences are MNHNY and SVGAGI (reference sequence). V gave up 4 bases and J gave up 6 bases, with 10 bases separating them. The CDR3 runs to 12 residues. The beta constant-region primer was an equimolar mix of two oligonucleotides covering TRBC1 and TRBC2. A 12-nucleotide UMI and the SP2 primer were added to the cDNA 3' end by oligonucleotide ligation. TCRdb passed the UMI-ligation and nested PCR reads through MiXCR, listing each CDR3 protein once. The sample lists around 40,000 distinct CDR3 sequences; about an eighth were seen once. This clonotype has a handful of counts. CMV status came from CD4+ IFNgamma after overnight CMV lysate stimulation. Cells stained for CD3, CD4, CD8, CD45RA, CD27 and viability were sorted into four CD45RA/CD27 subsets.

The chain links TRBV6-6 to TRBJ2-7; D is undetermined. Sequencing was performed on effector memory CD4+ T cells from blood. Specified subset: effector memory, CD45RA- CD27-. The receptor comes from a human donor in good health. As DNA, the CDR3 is TGTGCCAGCAGTTCCTTAGGCGTCGAGCAGTACTTC. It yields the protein CASSSLGVEQYF.